One sample yielded the 18 T cell receptor beta chains listed below, sequenced in a study of blood T cell repertoires in COVID-19. TCRdb's table, derived via immunoSEQ multiplex PCR, lists solely in-frame clones and lacks some. The sample has 200,000 to 250,000 clones, approximately 79% seen once. Sequences were obtained from peripheral blood. The receptors stem from a woman in her thirties or forties with active or convalescent COVID-19.

V is TRBV3-1 (or the pseudogene TRBV3-2) and J is TRBJ1-1; D might be TRBD1 (5 bases). There are 17 residues in the CDR3. CDR1 is LGHDT and CDR2 is YNNKEL in the germline V gene (reference sequence). V was clipped by 1 base and J by 2 bases, with 17 bases between them. The CDR3 sequence: CASSQVTAGRGNTEAFF. CDR3 coding DNA: TGTGCCAGCAGCCAAGTGACAGCAGGAAGGGGTAACACTGAAGCTTTCTTT.

The table lists this clone with a few counts. In the same sample, other DNA sequences code for this CDR3. The CDR3 DNA reads TGTGCCAGCAGTTTCAACAGGGGCGATGGCTACACCTTC. Its protein is CASSFNRGDGYTF. The V call is TRBV12-3 or TRBV12-4, the J call TRBJ1-2; 7 nucleotides agree with TRBD1. CDR3 length: 13 residues. After removal of 3 bases from V and 6 bases from J, the junction contained 4 bases not matched to a gene.

Remarks on this clone: The sample contains more than one DNA sequence encoding this CDR3. V usage is TRBV6-5 and J usage is TRBJ2-1; 8 bases map to TRBD2. CDR1 MNHEY and CDR2 SVGAGI come from the germline V gene. V gave up 2 bases and J gave up 5 bases; unmatched junction bases: 5. There are 15 residues in the CDR3. The CDR3, as DNA: TGTGCCAGCAGTTACGGTCGCGGGGGGCACAATGAGCAGTTCTTC. Residues: CASSYGRGGHNEQFF.

The chain uses TRBV4-1 and TRBJ2-1; TRBD2 aligns across 8 bases. Unmatched junction bases numbered 10, after V lost 11 bases and J lost 1 base. CDR3 size: 15 residues. The germline V gene has CDR1 MGHRA and CDR2 YSYEKL. The CDR3 region is CASGLIAGSYNEQFF. As DNA, the CDR3 is TGCGCCTCAGGACTCATAGCGGGGTCCTACAATGAGCAGTTCTTC.

This clone appeared a few times. The chain uses TRBV19 and TRBJ1-5; the match to TRBD1 covers 7 bases. This CDR3 spans 16 amino acids. The V and J ends lost 4 bases and 2 bases, in that order; junction bases with no gene match: 8. Germline V gene data show CDR1 as LNHDA and CDR2 as SQIVND (reference sequence). The CDR3 reads CASSTKTGFGNQPQHF. CDR3 nucleotides: TGTGCCAGTAGTACCAAGACAGGGTTCGGCAATCAGCCCCAGCATTTT.

This chain uses TRBV2 with TRBJ1-2, with 9 bases identical to TRBD1. This CDR3 is built from 14 residues. The V segment lost 2 bases and the J segment 8 bases; nucleotides outside the gene matches: 6. Germline V lookup: CDR1 SNHLY, CDR2 FYNNEI. Here the CDR3 reads CASSEPTGGQGYTF. The CDR3 DNA reads TGTGCCAGCAGTGAACCTACAGGGGGCCAGGGCTACACCTTC. Full variable domain (missing parts from reference TRBV2 and TRBJ1-2): EPEVTQTPSHQVTQMGQEVILRCVPISNHLYFYWYRQILGQKVEFLVSFYNNEISEKSEIFDDQFSVERPDGSNFTLKIRSTKLEDSAMYFCASSEPTGGQGYTFGSGTRLTVV.

The chain is built from TRBV5-4 and TRBJ1-2; D is ambiguous. CDR3 length: 13 residues. V was shortened by 0 bases and J by 5 bases, with 8 bases between the two germline ends. Looked up from germline, CDR1 is SGHNT and CDR2 is YYREEE (reference sequence). The CDR3 DNA follows: TGTGCCAGCAGCTTGGAGGCGGCATATGGCTACACCTTC. Protein sequence: CASSLEAAYGYTF. Filled out from reference TRBV5-4 and TRBJ1-2, the complete variable domain reads ETGVTQSPTHLIKTRGQQVTLRCSSQSGHNTVSWYQQALGQGPQFIFQYYREEENGRGNFPPRFSGLQFPNYSSELNVNALELDDSALYLCASSLEAAYGYTFGSGTRLTVV.

The chain employs TRBV5-1 and TRBJ1-6, with D perhaps TRBD1 (6 bases). Trimming stripped 0 bases from V and 12 bases from J, with 10 bases between. This CDR3 has 13 amino acids. CDR1 and CDR2 (germline): SGHRS, YFSETQ. The CDR3 spells CASSLDAGVPLHF. The DNA of the CDR3 is TGCGCCAGCAGCTTGGACGCAGGGGTACCCCTCCACTTT.

This rearrangement joins TRBV5-4 to TRBJ2-2; 12 bases agree with TRBD2. Losses at the gene ends were 3 bases for V and 3 bases for J; bases not matched to a gene: 3. The CDR3 spans 16 residues. Germline V gives CDR1 SGHNT, CDR2 YYREEE (reference sequence). CDR3 residues: CASSSGTSGYTGELFF. CDR3 nucleotides: TGTGCCAGCAGCTCCGGGACTAGCGGGTACACCGGGGAGCTGTTTTTT. The full variable domain, in which reference TRBV5-4 and TRBJ2-2 provide the parts outside the CDR3, is ETGVTQSPTHLIKTRGQQVTLRCSSQSGHNTVSWYQQALGQGPQFIFQYYREEENGRGNFPPRFSGLQFPNYSSELNVNALELDDSALYLCASSSGTSGYTGELFFGEGSRLTVL.

This clone was observed a few times. This rearrangement joins TRBV6-1 to TRBJ1-5; tentative D call: TRBD1 (5 bases). This CDR3 comprises 16 residues. The germline V and J ends were trimmed by 2 bases and 5 bases, with 16 bases remaining between them. Per germline, CDR1 MNHNS and CDR2 SASEGT. The CDR3 loop reads CASSEPGIRVDQPQHF. CDR3 bases: TGTGCCAGCAGTGAACCAGGGATTAGGGTGGATCAGCCCCAGCATTTT.

The rearrangement links TRBV2 to TRBJ1-5; D call uncertain. V was cut by 6 bases and J by 5 bases, with 17 bases left in between. CDR1 and CDR2 (germline): SNHLY, FYNNEI. CDR3 length equals 15 residues. This chain's CDR3 is CASRAPGRVDQPQHF. For the CDR3, the DNA is TGTGCCAGCAGGGCGCCCGGTCGGGTGGATCAGCCCCAGCATTTT.

The chain carries TRBV11-2 and TRBJ1-1; D possibly corresponds to TRBD1 (5 bases). Trimming took 5 bases from V and 1 from J, leaving 11 bases between them. The CDR3 runs 14 residues. Germline-derived CDR1 and CDR2 are SGHAT and FQNNGV. The CDR3 nucleotides are TGTGCCAGCAGCCAGACAGCGACGAACACTGAAGCTTTCTTT. This translates into CASSQTATNTEAFF.

This clone was observed once. V and J are TRBV6-2 or TRBV6-3 and TRBJ2-1; weak D call: TRBD1 (5 bases). The germline V gene encodes CDR1 MNHEY and CDR2 SVGEGT. Trimming left V 5 bases short and J 4 bases short, with 6 bases between. The CDR3 has 12 amino acids. This CDR3 reads CASSDRYNEQFF. CDR3 nucleotide sequence: TGTGCCAGCAGTGACAGATACAATGAGCAGTTCTTC.

V gene TRBV6-6 combines with J gene TRBJ2-5; D is perhaps TRBD1 (8 bases). V was pared by 6 bases and J by 4 bases, with 18 bases between. The germline gives CDR1 MNHNY, CDR2 SVGAGI (reference sequence). The CDR3 has 15 residues. The CDR3 region is CASSLDTGGGETQYF. The CDR3 DNA reads as TGTGCCAGCAGCCTCGATACAGGGGGGGGAGAGACCCAGTACTTC.

This chain links TRBV18 with TRBJ1-5; 7 positions match TRBD1. After removal of 3 bases from V and 6 bases from J, the junction contained 8 bases not matched to a gene. CDR3 size: 15 residues. Per germline, CDR1 KGHSH and CDR2 LQKENI. The CDR3 DNA sequence: TGTGCCAGCTCACCGGGTGCACAGGGGAGTCAGCCCCAGCATTTT. Translating it yields CASSPGAQGSQPQHF.

The chain carries TRBV3-1 (or the pseudogene TRBV3-2) and TRBJ2-3; D is ambiguous. This CDR3 has 14 residues. The V gene lost 1 base and the J gene lost 1 base, with 6 bases spanning the gap. The germline gives CDR1 LGHDT, CDR2 YNNKEL (reference sequence). The CDR3 DNA is TGTGCCAGCAGCCAAGGACTGGGCACAGATACGCAGTATTTT. Amino acids: CASSQGLGTDTQYF.

This clone was counted a few times. The CDR3 DNA is TGCGCCAGCAGCCAAGTGGTGGTTACGGGAGCCAATGAGCAGTTCTTC. It is translated as CASSQVVVTGANEQFF. The chain is built from TRBV4-1 and TRBJ2-1; TRBD2 is a possible D gene (6 bases). CDR3 size: 16 residues. Looked up from germline, CDR1 is MGHRA and CDR2 is YSYEKL. V dropped 1 base and J dropped 6 bases, with 16 bases sitting between them.

The V and J genes are TRBV10-1 and TRBJ1-2; D is perhaps TRBD1 (5 bases). CDR3 length: 15 amino acids. The V and J ends lost 0 bases and 9 bases respectively, with 17 bases between them. CDR1 is WNHNN and CDR2 is SYGVQD in the germline V gene (reference sequence). The CDR3 sequence: CASSESSSGFSRYTF. The CDR3 DNA reads as TGCGCCAGCAGTGAGTCGTCGTCAGGGTTTTCTCGCTACACCTTC.